This TCR beta chain was recorded in a study of blood T cell repertoires in COVID-19. In the source study's methods: Reference gene primer amplification gave nucleated cell count estimates. The data were produced by immunoSEQ multiplex PCR, yet TCRdb's version contains in-frame clones alone and is incomplete. The V and J calls and the clone size are those of that table, but D and trimming were determined from the DNA. This sample has 150,000 to 200,000 clones, with 75% to 90% found just once. The recovered donors of Cohort 3 showed two negative PCRs, clearance, or symptom resolution. This TCR came from a woman aged 18-29 years who had recovered from COVID-19. The material sequenced was PBMCs or T cells enriched from blood (not recorded which).

The CDR3, as DNA: TGTGCCAGCAGCTTAGGGTCGGGACTAGCTTCTAACTACGAGCAGTACTTC. Translated: CASSLGSGLASNYEQYF. V usage is TRBV7-9 and J usage is TRBJ2-7, with 9 bases that match TRBD2. The CDR3 is 17 residues long. Germline-derived CDR1 and CDR2 are SEHNR and FQNEAQ (reference sequence). J lost 3 bases, V lost 1 base, and 10 bases had no gene match. Variable domain in full (rest from reference TRBV7-9 and TRBJ2-7): DTGVSQNPRHKITKRGQNVTFRCDPISEHNRLYWYRQTLGQGPEFLTYFQNEAQLEKSRLLSDRFSAERPKGSFSTLEIQRTEQGDSAMYLCASSLGSGLASNYEQYFGPGTRLTVT.